Following are 32 T cell receptor beta chains from one sample sequenced in a study of blood T cell repertoires in COVID-19. Profiled with immunoSEQ multiplex PCR; TCRdb holds only in-frame clones, not every one. The repertoire includes 250,000 to 300,000 clones, over 65% of them detected once, and 3.5% to 5.5% sits in the top ten. Input material: peripheral blood. The receptors come from a man aged 55 to 70 who had recovered from COVID-19.

V gene TRBV30 combines with J gene TRBJ1-6, with TRBD1 matching 9 bases. CDR1 is GTSNPN, CDR2 SVGIG, per germline (reference sequence). The V gene end was trimmed by 2 bases and the J gene end by 12 bases; junction bases not matched to a gene: 8. This CDR3 contains 14 residues. Written as DNA, the CDR3 is TGTGCCTGGAGTATACAGGGGGCGCGGGGACCCCTCCACTTT. It translates to CAWSIQGARGPLHF.

The V call is TRBV6-5, the J call TRBJ1-3; 9 nucleotides match TRBD1. Germline values: CDR1 MNHEY, CDR2 SVGAGI. V lost 4 bases and J lost 0; bases outside the gene matches: 1. CDR3 size: 15 residues. This CDR3 is CASSSTGGSGNTIYF. CDR3 nucleotide sequence: TGTGCCAGCAGTTCGACAGGGGGCTCTGGAAACACCATATATTTT.

CDR3 region: CASRGAGQGTDTQYF. The CDR3 DNA sequence: TGCGCCAGCAGGGGGGCAGGACAGGGAACAGATACGCAGTATTTT. This chain joins TRBV10-2 and TRBJ2-3; TRBD1 agrees at 8 bases. Germline lookup yields CDR1 WSHSY and CDR2 SAAADI. V shed 6 bases and J 3 bases; nucleotides not matched to a gene: 8. The CDR3 loop spans 15 amino acids.

The CDR3, as DNA: TGTGCCAGCAGCTTATTGGCTAGCGGGGGCGAGCAGTACTTC. Translating it yields CASSLLASGGEQYF. The rearrangement links TRBV7-9 to TRBJ2-7; 10 nucleotides line up with TRBD2. The germline gives CDR1 SEHNR, CDR2 FQNEAQ (reference sequence). The CDR3 loop spans 14 amino acids. The ends lost 2 bases at V and 6 bases at J; junction bases unmatched: 4. The whole variable domain, filled in from reference TRBV7-9 and TRBJ2-7, reads DTGVSQNPRHKITKRGQNVTFRCDPISEHNRLYWYRQTLGQGPEFLTYFQNEAQLEKSRLLSDRFSAERPKGSFSTLEIQRTEQGDSAMYLCASSLLASGGEQYFGPGTRLTVT.

The chain links TRBV24-1 to TRBJ2-7, with 11 bases identical to TRBD1. J was trimmed by 2 bases and V by 4 bases; bases with no gene match: 3. This CDR3 comprises 15 residues. Germline CDR1 KGHDR, CDR2 SFDVKD. The DNA for the CDR3 is TGTGCCACCAGTGACCCGGGACAGGGGGCCTACGAGCAGTACTTC. Translating gives CATSDPGQGAYEQYF.

This chain joins TRBV6-1 and TRBJ2-1, with D possibly TRBD2 on 5 matching bases. Trimming stripped 1 base from V and 0 bases from J, with 16 bases between. CDR1 and CDR2 from the germline V gene are MNHNS and SASEGT. The CDR3 sequence is 18 residues long. The CDR3 here is CASSEGVWRADSYNEQFF. The CDR3 bases are TGTGCCAGCAGTGAAGGGGTGTGGCGGGCTGACTCCTACAATGAGCAGTTCTTC.

J is TRBJ2-5 and V is TRBV12-3 or TRBV12-4; D unclear. The length of the CDR3 is 13 residues. Trimming took 3 bases from V and 5 from J, leaving 10 bases between them. For the CDR3, the DNA is TGTGCCAGCAGTTTTGGGCATACCGAGACCCAGTACTTC. Translating it yields CASSFGHTETQYF.

V and J are TRBV5-8 and TRBJ1-2; 8 nucleotides match TRBD1. This CDR3 has 16 amino acids. Trimming removed 4 bases from V and 0 bases from J; junction bases left unmatched: 8. Per germline, CDR1 SGHTS and CDR2 YDEGEE. CDR3 sequence reads: CASSPPGQEPNYGYTF. CDR3 nucleotides: TGTGCCAGCAGCCCACCGGGACAGGAGCCTAACTATGGCTACACCTTC.

The chain links TRBV2 to TRBJ2-7; a possible D gene is TRBD1 (5 bases). Germline CDR1 SNHLY, CDR2 FYNNEI. Trimming stripped 10 bases from V and 7 bases from J, with 17 bases between. The CDR3 runs to 12 residues. The CDR3, as DNA: TGTGCCAACGGCAGGGTATCAGGGGAGCAGTACTTC. This encodes CANGRVSGEQYF.

J is TRBJ1-2 and V is TRBV12-3 or TRBV12-4, with 8 bases that match TRBD1. CDR3 length equals 12 residues. V dropped 2 bases and J dropped 8; count of bases not matched to a gene: 1. CDR3 loop: CASSLSGGGYTF. The CDR3 DNA is TGTGCCAGCAGTTTATCAGGGGGCGGCTACACCTTC.

The V call is TRBV30, the J call TRBJ2-7; 12 bases match TRBD2. The trim removed 3 bases at V and 3 bases at J, leaving 9 bases unmatched. CDR1 is GTSNPN and CDR2 is SVGIG in the germline V gene (reference sequence). This CDR3 contains 16 residues. The CDR3 DNA reads as TGTGCCTGGAGCAGAATCCTAGCGGGAGGGAACTACGAGCAGTACTTC. It is translated as CAWSRILAGGNYEQYF.

The chain has TRBV10-1 and TRBJ2-3, with 7 bases identical to TRBD2. Trimming cost V 3 bases and J 4 bases; bases outside gene matches: 7. The CDR3 has 15 amino acids. The germline gives CDR1 WNHNN, CDR2 SYGVQD (reference sequence). CDR3 DNA: TGCGCCAGCAGTGAATTGGGAGGGTGGGCAGATACGCAGTATTTT. This translates into CASSELGGWADTQYF.

J is TRBJ1-5 and V is TRBV5-1; TRBD1 aligns across 9 bases. V shed 0 bases and J 10 bases; nucleotides not matched to a gene: 5. The CDR3 runs 14 residues. Per germline, CDR1 SGHRS and CDR2 YFSETQ. The DNA of the CDR3 is TGCGCCAGCAGCTTGGGTGCGGACAGGGGCCCCCAGCATTTT. Translating gives CASSLGADRGPQHF.

This chain joins TRBV5-4 and TRBJ2-4; TRBD2 is a possible D gene (6 bases). The V gene's germline CDR1 is SGHNT and CDR2 YYREEE (reference sequence). Deletions cut 4 bases from V and 4 bases from J, with 9 bases between. The CDR3 contains 13 residues. CDR3 nucleotide sequence: TGTGCCAGCAGCCCGGGGGAGAAAAACATTCAGTACTTC. Translated: CASSPGEKNIQYF. The whole variable domain, remainder taken from reference TRBV5-4 and TRBJ2-4, is ETGVTQSPTHLIKTRGQQVTLRCSSQSGHNTVSWYQQALGQGPQFIFQYYREEENGRGNFPPRFSGLQFPNYSSELNVNALELDDSALYLCASSPGEKNIQYFGAGTRLSVL.

This clone showed up just a few times. The chain recombines TRBV7-9 with TRBJ2-2, with TRBD1 as a possible D gene (5 bases). Trimming shortened V by 4 bases and J by 2 bases, and 14 bases separated the two germline ends. The CDR3 totals 16 residues. Germline CDR1 reads SEHNR; CDR2 reads FQNEAQ (reference sequence). DNA for the CDR3: TGTGCCAGCAGCTCGTCCGACAGTGATAACACCGGGGAGCTGTTTTTT. It encodes CASSSSDSDNTGELFF.

This chain joins TRBV6-1 and TRBJ2-3, with 9 bases matching TRBD2. V lost 2 bases and J lost 4; bases outside the gene matches: 10. Germline V gives CDR1 MNHNS, CDR2 SASEGT. This CDR3 has 17 amino acids. CDR3 region: CASSELLSGGTADTQYF. The DNA for the CDR3 is TGTGCCAGCAGTGAATTACTCAGCGGGGGGACGGCAGATACGCAGTATTTT.

V usage is TRBV11-1 and J usage is TRBJ2-1; 12 bases fit TRBD2. CDR3 size: 14 residues. Germline values: CDR1 SGHAT, CDR2 FQDESV (reference sequence). V lost 4 bases and J lost 7; bases outside the gene matches: 2. CDR3 sequence reads: CASSSLAGGNEQFF. The CDR3 DNA reads TGTGCCAGCAGCTCACTAGCGGGGGGAAATGAGCAGTTCTTC.

The chain recombines TRBV5-1 with TRBJ2-7; TRBD2 matches 11 bases. With V trimmed by 0 bases and J by 2 bases, 1 base remained unmatched. Germline-derived CDR1 and CDR2 are SGHRS and YFSETQ. This CDR3 region has 15 residues. The CDR3: CASSLVAGGPYEQYF. CDR3 DNA sequence: TGCGCCAGCAGCTTGGTAGCGGGGGGGCCCTACGAGCAGTACTTC.

The rearrangement links TRBV10-3 to TRBJ1-1; 8 bases match TRBD1. Trimming took 10 bases from V and 0 from J; bases not matched to a gene: 4. CDR1 ENHRY and CDR2 SYGVKD come from the germline V gene. The CDR3 spans 13 residues. The DNA for the CDR3 is TGTGCCACCCGACAGGGGTTGAACACTGAAGCTTTCTTT. Translating it yields CATRQGLNTEAFF.

The chain is built from TRBV5-1 and TRBJ1-3, with D tentatively TRBD1 (6 bases). CDR3 length equals 16 residues. Trimming left V 4 bases short and J 0 bases short, with 14 bases between. The V gene's germline CDR1 is SGHRS and CDR2 YFSETQ. The DNA for the CDR3 is TGCGCCAGCAGCCCCGGACAGACGAGCTCTGGAAACACCATATATTTT. The encoded protein is CASSPGQTSSGNTIYF.

The count of this clone is one. The chain links TRBV27 to TRBJ2-1; weak D call: TRBD2 (5 bases). Trimming removed 6 bases at V and 8 bases at J, with 14 bases between. CDR3 size: 13 residues. Germline CDR1 reads MNHEY; CDR2 reads SMNVEV (reference sequence). DNA for the CDR3: TGTGCCAGCAGAAGATACGACTATGATGAGCAGTTCTTC. It encodes CASRRYDYDEQFF.

The rearrangement links TRBV5-1 to TRBJ2-5; D is possibly TRBD2 (5 bases). Per the germline V gene, CDR1 is SGHRS and CDR2 is YFSETQ. The CDR3 contains 15 residues. Trimming shortened V by 4 bases and J by 1 base, and 14 bases separated the two germline ends. CDR3 in amino acids: CASSPGSQLQETQYF. In DNA, the CDR3 is TGCGCCAGCAGCCCGGGGTCACAGCTCCAAGAGACCCAGTACTTC.

V gene TRBV5-8 combines with J gene TRBJ1-4; possible D gene TRBD1, 6 bases. Trimming took 1 base from V and 2 from J, leaving 18 bases between them. CDR1 is SGHTS and CDR2 is YDEGEE in the germline V gene. This CDR3 is 18 amino acids long. CDR3 region: CASSLTLGGIRTNEKLFF. As DNA, the CDR3 is TGTGCCAGCAGCTTGACCTTAGGGGGTATCCGTACTAATGAAAAACTGTTTTTT.

The V call is TRBV14, the J call TRBJ1-2, with no clear D. Germline assignment: CDR1 SGHDN and CDR2 FVKESK. The V end was cut by 3 bases, the J end by 8 bases, with 10 bases between. The CDR3 is 12 amino acids. The CDR3 is CASSQASGGYTF. The CDR3 nucleotides are TGTGCCAGCAGCCAGGCCTCGGGGGGCTACACCTTC.

This rearrangement joins TRBV28 to TRBJ2-5; 8 bases agree with TRBD2. The CDR3 extends over 14 amino acids. The germline gives CDR1 MDHEN, CDR2 SYDVKM. With 3 bases clipped from V and 1 base from J, the junction kept 1 base outside the gene matches. The CDR3 DNA is TGTGCCAGCAGTTTCCTAGCGGGCCAAGAGACCCAGTACTTC. This encodes CASSFLAGQETQYF.

The V call is TRBV7-2, the J call TRBJ2-3, with D possibly matching TRBD2 (5 bases). V lost 1 base, J lost 0 bases, and 11 bases lay in between. From germline, CDR1 is SGHTA and CDR2 FQGNSA. CDR3 length: 16 amino acids. As DNA, the CDR3 is TGTGCCAGCAGCTTAGACGGGGTTACTAGCACAGATACGCAGTATTTT. It yields the protein CASSLDGVTSTDTQYF.

This clone was detected once. The genes are TRBV2 and TRBJ1-2, with 8 bases fitting TRBD1. There are 17 residues in the CDR3. The germline V gene encodes CDR1 SNHLY and CDR2 FYNNEI. The junction had 12 bases not matched to a gene; V was cut back by 2 bases and J by 4 bases. The CDR3 sequence is CASSESGGVKLFYGYTF. The CDR3 DNA is TGTGCCAGCAGTGAATCAGGGGGCGTAAAGTTGTTCTATGGCTACACCTTC. The full variable domain, rest sourced from reference TRBV2 and TRBJ1-2, is EPEVTQTPSHQVTQMGQEVILRCVPISNHLYFYWYRQILGQKVEFLVSFYNNEISEKSEIFDDQFSVERPDGSNFTLKIRSTKLEDSAMYFCASSESGGVKLFYGYTFGSGTRLTVV.

The CDR3 protein is CASSPTGTSGEQYF. The CDR3 nucleotides are TGTGCCAGCAGTCCCACCGGGACTAGTGGCGAGCAGTACTTC. V is TRBV6-5 and J is TRBJ2-7, with 8 bases matching TRBD2. V dropped 5 bases and J dropped 6; count of bases not matched to a gene: 9. Germline CDR1 is MNHEY and CDR2 is SVGAGI. The CDR3 loop spans 14 amino acids.

The chain uses TRBV7-6 and TRBJ2-1; 10 bases agree with TRBD2. The length of the CDR3 is 17 residues. V lost 7 bases and J lost 4; bases outside the gene matches: 13. Germline loops: CDR1 SGHVS, CDR2 FNYEAQ. This CDR3 is CASTRGGSGGPYNEQFF. CDR3 DNA sequence: TGTGCCAGCACCCGGGGAGGTAGCGGGGGGCCTTACAATGAGCAGTTCTTC. Full variable domain (missing parts from reference TRBV7-6 and TRBJ2-1): GAGVSQSPRYKVTKRGQDVALRCDPISGHVSLYWYRQALGQGPEFLTYFNYEAQQDKSGLPNDRFSAERPEGSISTLTIQRTEQRDSAMYRCASTRGGSGGPYNEQFFGPGTRLTVL.

This clone was seen only once. The chain couples TRBV5-1 to TRBJ2-5, with 7 positions matching TRBD1. The CDR3 runs to 15 residues. Germline assignment: CDR1 SGHRS and CDR2 YFSETQ. V shed 0 bases and J 3 bases; nucleotides not matched to a gene: 5. CDR3 amino acids: CASSLATGLEETQYF. CDR3 sequence (DNA): TGCGCCAGCAGCTTGGCGACAGGGCTAGAAGAGACCCAGTACTTC.

The genes are TRBV5-4 and TRBJ1-1; perhaps TRBD1 as D (5 bases). The ends were cut back, 4 bases at V and 4 bases at J, with 20 bases in the middle. This CDR3 contains 16 residues. CDR1 is SGHNT and CDR2 is YYREEE in the germline V gene (reference sequence). The CDR3 DNA follows: TGTGCCAGCAGCCGTCCCGGGACTCTTACGACCACTGAAGCTTTCTTT. This translates into CASSRPGTLTTTEAFF. The variable domain in full, completed from reference TRBV5-4 and TRBJ1-1, reads ETGVTQSPTHLIKTRGQQVTLRCSSQSGHNTVSWYQQALGQGPQFIFQYYREEENGRGNFPPRFSGLQFPNYSSELNVNALELDDSALYLCASSRPGTLTTTEAFFGQGTRLTVV.

The V and J genes are TRBV5-1 and TRBJ2-2; 9 nucleotides align to TRBD1. This CDR3 is 15 amino acids long. The V gene's germline CDR1 is SGHRS and CDR2 YFSETQ. V lost 4 bases, J lost 7 bases, and 8 bases stayed unmatched. CDR3 sequence reads: CASSLTGGFNGELFF. For the CDR3, the DNA is TGCGCCAGCAGCCTGACAGGGGGATTTAACGGGGAGCTGTTTTTT. Full variable domain (outside the CDR3, taken from reference TRBV5-1 and TRBJ2-2): KAGVTQTPRYLIKTRGQQVTLSCSPISGHRSVSWYQQTPGQGLQFLFEYFSETQRNKGNFPGRFSGRQFSNSRSEMNVSTLELGDSALYLCASSLTGGFNGELFFGEGSRLTVL.